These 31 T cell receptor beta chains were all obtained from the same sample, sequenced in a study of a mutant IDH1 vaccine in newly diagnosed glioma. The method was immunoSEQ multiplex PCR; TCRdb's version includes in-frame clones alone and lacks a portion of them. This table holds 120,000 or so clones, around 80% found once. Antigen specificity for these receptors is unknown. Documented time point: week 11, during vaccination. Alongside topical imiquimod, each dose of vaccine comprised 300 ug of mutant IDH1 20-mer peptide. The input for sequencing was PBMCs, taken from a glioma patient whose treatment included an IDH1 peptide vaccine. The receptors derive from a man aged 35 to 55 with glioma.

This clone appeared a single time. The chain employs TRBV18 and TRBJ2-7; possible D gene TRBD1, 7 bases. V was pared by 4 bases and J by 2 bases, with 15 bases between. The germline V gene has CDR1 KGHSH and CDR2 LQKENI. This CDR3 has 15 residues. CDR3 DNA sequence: TGTGCCAGCTCACTGACCCCAGGGGGGCCCTACGAGCAGTACTTC. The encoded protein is CASSLTPGGPYEQYF. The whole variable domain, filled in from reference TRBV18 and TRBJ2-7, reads NAGVMQNPRHLVRRRGQEARLRCSPMKGHSHVYWYRQLPEEGLKFMVYLQKENIIDESGMPKERFSAEFPKEGPSILRIQQVVRGDSAAYFCASSLTPGGPYEQYFGPGTRLTVT.

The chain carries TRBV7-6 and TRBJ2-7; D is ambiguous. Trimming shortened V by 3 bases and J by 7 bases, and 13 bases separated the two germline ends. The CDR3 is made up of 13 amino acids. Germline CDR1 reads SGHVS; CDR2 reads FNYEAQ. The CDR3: CASSLDPPREQYF. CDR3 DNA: TGTGCCAGCAGCTTGGACCCCCCGAGGGAGCAGTACTTC.

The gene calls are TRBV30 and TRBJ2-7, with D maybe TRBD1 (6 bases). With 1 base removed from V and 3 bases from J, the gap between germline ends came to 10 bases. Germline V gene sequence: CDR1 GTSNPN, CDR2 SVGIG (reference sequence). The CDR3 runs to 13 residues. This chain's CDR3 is CAWSAGHNYEQYF. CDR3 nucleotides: TGTGCCTGGAGTGCGGGACATAACTACGAGCAGTACTTC. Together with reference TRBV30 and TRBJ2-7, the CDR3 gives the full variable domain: SQTIHQWPATLVQPVGSPLSLECTVEGTSNPNLYWYRQAAGRGLQLLFYSVGIGQISSEVPQNLSASRPQDRQFILSSKKLLLSDSGFYLCAWSAGHNYEQYFGPGTRLTVT.

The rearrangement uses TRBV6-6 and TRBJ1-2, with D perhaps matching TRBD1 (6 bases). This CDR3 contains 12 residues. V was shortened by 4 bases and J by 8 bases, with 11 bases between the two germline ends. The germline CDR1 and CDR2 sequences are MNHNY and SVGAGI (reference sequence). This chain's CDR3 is CASSFRGEGYTF. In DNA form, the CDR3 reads TGTGCCAGCAGTTTCAGGGGTGAAGGCTACACCTTC.

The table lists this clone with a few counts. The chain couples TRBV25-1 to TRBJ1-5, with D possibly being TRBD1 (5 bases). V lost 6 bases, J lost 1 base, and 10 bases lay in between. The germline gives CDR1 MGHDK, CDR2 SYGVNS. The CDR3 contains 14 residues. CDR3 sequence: CASRGGGSNQPQHF. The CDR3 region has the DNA TGTGCCAGCAGGGGGGGTGGGAGCAATCAGCCCCAGCATTTT.

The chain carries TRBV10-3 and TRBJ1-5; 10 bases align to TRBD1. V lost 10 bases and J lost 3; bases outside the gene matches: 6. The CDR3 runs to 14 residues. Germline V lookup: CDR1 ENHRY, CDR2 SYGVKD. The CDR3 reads CAKQGTGDNQPQHF. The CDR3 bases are TGTGCCAAACAAGGGACAGGGGACAATCAGCCCCAGCATTTT.

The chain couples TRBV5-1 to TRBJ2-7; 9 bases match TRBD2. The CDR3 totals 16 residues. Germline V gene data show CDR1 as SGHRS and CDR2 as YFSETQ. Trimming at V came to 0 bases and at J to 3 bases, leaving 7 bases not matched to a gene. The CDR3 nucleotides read TGCGCCAGCAGCTTGGCAGGGCTAGCGGGATTCTACGAGCAGTACTTC. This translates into CASSLAGLAGFYEQYF.

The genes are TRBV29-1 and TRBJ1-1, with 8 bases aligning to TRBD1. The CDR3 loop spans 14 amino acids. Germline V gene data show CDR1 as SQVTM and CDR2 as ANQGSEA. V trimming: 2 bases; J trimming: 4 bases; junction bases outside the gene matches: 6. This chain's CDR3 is CSVERGTGFTEAFF. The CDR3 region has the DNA TGCAGCGTTGAACGTGGGACAGGATTCACTGAAGCTTTCTTT.

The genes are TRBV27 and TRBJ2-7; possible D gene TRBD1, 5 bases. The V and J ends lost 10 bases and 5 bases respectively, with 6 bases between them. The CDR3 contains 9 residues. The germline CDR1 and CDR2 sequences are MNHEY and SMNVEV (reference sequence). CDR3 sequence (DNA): TGTGCCACAGGGAACGAGCAGTACTTC. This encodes CATGNEQYF.

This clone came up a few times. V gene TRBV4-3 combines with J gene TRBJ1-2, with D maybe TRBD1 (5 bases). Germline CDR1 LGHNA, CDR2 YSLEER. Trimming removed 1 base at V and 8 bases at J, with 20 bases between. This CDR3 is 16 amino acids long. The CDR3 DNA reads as TGCGCCAGCAGCCAAGCTACCGGGACGCCTGTGAGCGGCTACACCTTC. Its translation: CASSQATGTPVSGYTF.

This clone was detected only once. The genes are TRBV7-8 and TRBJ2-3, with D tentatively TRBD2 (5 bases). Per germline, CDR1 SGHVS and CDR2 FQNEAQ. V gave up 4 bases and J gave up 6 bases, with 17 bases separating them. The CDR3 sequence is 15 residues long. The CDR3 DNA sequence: TGTGCCAGCAGCTCCTTAGCGCCTTCGAGGGATACGCAGTATTTT. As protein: CASSSLAPSRDTQYF.

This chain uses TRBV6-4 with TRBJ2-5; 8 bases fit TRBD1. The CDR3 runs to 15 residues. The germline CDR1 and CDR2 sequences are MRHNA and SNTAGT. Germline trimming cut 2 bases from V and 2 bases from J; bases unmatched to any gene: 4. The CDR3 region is CASSDRDRKQETQYF. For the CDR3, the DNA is TGTGCCAGCAGTGACCGGGACAGGAAACAAGAGACCCAGTACTTC.

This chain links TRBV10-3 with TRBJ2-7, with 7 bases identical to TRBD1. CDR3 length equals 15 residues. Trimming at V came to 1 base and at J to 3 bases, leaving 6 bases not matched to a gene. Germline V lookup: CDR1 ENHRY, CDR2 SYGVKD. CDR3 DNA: TGTGCCATCAGTGAGTTCCTAGGACAGGACTACGAGCAGTACTTC. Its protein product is CAISEFLGQDYEQYF.

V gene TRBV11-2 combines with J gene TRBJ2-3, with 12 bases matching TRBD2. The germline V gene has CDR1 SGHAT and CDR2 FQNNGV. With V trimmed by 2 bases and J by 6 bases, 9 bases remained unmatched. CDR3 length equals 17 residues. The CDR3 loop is CASSLSLAGGPGDTQYF. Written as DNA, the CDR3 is TGTGCCAGCAGCTTAAGTCTAGCGGGAGGGCCCGGCGATACGCAGTATTTT.

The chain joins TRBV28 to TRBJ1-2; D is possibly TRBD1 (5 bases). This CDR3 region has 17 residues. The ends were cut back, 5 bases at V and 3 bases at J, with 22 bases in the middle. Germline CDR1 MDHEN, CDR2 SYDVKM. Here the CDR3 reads CASSPIRPRDSYYGYTF. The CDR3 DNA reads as TGTGCCAGCAGTCCCATCCGTCCCCGCGACAGCTACTATGGCTACACCTTC.

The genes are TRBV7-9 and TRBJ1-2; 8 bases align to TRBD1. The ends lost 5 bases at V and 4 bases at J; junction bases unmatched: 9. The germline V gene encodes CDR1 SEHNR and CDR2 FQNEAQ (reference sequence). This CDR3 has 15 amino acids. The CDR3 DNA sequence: TGTGCCAGCAGCGTACAGGGGGTTGGTAGCTATGGCTACACCTTC. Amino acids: CASSVQGVGSYGYTF.

CDR3 in DNA: TGTGCCATCAGGACCCCCGGTGGCTACACCTTC. Translated: CAIRTPGGYTF. The chain links TRBV10-3 to TRBJ1-2; no clear D. Trimming removed 6 bases from V and 7 bases from J, with 9 bases in between. The CDR3 loop spans 11 amino acids. Germline lookup yields CDR1 ENHRY and CDR2 SYGVKD.

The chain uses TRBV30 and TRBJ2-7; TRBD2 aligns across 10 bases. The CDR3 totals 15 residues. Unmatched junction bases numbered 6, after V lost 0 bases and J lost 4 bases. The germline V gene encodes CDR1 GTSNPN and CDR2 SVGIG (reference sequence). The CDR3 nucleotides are TGTGCCTGGAGTGTAGGCCTAGCGGGGGATTACGAGCAGTACTTC. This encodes CAWSVGLAGDYEQYF.

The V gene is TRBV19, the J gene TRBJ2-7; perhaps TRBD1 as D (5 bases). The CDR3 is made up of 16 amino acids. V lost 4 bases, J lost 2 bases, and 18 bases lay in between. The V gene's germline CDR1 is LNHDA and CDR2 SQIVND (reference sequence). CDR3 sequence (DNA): TGTGCCAGTAGTACCCGCCGGCAGGGTAGGACCTACGAGCAGTACTTC. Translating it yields CASSTRRQGRTYEQYF. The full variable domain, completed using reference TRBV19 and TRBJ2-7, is DGGITQSPKYLFRKEGQNVTLSCEQNLNHDAMYWYRQDPGQGLRLIYYSQIVNDFQKGDIAEGYSVSREKKESFPLTVTSAQKNPTAFYLCASSTRRQGRTYEQYFGPGTRLTVT.

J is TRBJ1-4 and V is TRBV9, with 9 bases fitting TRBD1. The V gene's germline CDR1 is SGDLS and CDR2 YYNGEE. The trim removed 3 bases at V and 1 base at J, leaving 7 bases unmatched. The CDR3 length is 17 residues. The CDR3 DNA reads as TGTGCCAGCAGCGGGATTCCGGGACAGGGAACTAATGAAAAACTGTTTTTT. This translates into CASSGIPGQGTNEKLFF.

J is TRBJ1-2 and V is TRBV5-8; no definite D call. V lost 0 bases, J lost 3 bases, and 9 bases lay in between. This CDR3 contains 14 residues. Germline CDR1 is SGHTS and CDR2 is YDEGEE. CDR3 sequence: CASSLGTGYYGYTF. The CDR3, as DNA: TGTGCCAGCAGCTTGGGAACGGGGTACTATGGCTACACCTTC.

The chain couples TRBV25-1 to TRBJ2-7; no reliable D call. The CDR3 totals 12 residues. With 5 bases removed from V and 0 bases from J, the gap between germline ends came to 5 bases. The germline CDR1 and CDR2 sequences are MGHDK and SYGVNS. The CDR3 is CASSPASYEQYF. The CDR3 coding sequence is TGTGCCAGCAGTCCTGCCTCCTACGAGCAGTACTTC.

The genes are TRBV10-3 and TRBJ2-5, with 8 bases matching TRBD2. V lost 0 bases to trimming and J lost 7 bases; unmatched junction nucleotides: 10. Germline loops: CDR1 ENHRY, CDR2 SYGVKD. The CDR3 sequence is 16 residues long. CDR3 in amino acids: CAISESGAGREATQYF. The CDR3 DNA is TGTGCCATCAGTGAGTCTGGGGCTGGGCGGGAGGCGACCCAGTACTTC.

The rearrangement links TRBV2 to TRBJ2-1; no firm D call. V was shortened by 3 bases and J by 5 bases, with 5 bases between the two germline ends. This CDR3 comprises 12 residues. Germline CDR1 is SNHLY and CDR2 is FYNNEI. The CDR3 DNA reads TGTGCCAGCAGTGACGGCCACAATGAGCAGTTCTTC. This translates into CASSDGHNEQFF.

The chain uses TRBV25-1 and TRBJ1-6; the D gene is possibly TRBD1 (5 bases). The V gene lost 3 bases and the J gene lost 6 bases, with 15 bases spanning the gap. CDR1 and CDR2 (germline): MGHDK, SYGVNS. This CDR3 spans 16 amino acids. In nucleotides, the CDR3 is TGTGCCAGCAGTGAGTTGGGGGGTATACGTAATTCACCCCTCCACTTT. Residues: CASSELGGIRNSPLHF.

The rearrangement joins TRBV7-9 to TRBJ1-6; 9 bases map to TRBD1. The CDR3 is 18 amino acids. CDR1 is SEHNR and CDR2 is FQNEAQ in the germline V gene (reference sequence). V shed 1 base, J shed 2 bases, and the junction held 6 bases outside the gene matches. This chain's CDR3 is CASSLGPTGGAYNSPLHF. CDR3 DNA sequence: TGTGCCAGCAGCTTAGGCCCTACAGGGGGCGCCTATAATTCACCCCTCCACTTT.

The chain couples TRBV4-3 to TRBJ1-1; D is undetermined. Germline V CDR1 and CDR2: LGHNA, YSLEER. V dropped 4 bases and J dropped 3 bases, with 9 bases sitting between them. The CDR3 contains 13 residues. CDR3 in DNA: TGCGCCAGCAGCCCAGCACGAGACACTGAAGCTTTCTTT. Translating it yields CASSPARDTEAFF.

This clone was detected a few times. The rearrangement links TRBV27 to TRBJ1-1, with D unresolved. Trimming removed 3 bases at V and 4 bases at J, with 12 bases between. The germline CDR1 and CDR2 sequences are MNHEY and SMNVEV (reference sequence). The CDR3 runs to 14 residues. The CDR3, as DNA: TGTGCCAGCAGTTTCGCCAGTAGGAGCACTGAAGCTTTCTTT. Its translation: CASSFASRSTEAFF.

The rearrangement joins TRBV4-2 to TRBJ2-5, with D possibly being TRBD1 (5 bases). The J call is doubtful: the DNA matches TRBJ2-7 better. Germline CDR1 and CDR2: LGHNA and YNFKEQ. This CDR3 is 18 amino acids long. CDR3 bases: TGTGCCAGCAGCCAAGAAGTCGCGACAGAACCTTCTTCCTACGAGCAGTACTTC. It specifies CASSQEVATEPSSYEQYF.

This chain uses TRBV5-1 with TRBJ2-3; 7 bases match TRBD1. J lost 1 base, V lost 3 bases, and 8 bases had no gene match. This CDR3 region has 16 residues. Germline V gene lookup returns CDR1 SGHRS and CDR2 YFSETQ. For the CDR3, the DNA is TGCGCCAGCAGCTATACAGGGGTCTCTGGCACAGATACGCAGTATTTT. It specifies CASSYTGVSGTDTQYF.

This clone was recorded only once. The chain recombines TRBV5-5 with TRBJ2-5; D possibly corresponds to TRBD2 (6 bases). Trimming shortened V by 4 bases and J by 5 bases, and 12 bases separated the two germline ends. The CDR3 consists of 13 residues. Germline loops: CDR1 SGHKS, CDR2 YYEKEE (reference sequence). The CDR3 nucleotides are TGTGCCAGCAGCCCCCGCGCGGGGGAGACCCAGTACTTC. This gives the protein CASSPRAGETQYF.